The clone carrying this TCR beta chain has only one observation. Its cognate antigen is unknown. The record originates from a study of OX40 agonist ivuxolimab in advanced cancers. In the study overall: At around 83% male, the cohort had a mean age of about 60 years, ranging from about 23 to 79. Of the patients, three showed partial responses, one with hepatocellular carcinoma and two with cutaneous melanoma. General study points: Expanded clones were, on average, more numerous among CD8+ T cells than CD4+.

The CDR3 sequence is 13 residues long. The V and J ends lost 3 bases and 5 bases respectively, with 7 bases between them. CDR1 SGHTA and CDR2 FQGNSA come from the germline V gene. Clones were sequenced by immunoSEQ multiplex PCR, and TCRdb holds only the in-frame ones, with some missing. The sample comprises 75,000 to 95,000 clones, less than 85% of which are singletons, and more than 0.5% rests with the top ten. This chain connects TRBV7-2 to TRBJ2-2; D unclear. The clonotype was recovered from an adult with an advanced solid tumor such as melanoma, head and neck, liver or kidney cancer. Here the sequenced sample was CD4+ or CD8+ T cells sorted from blood, taken in a trial of the OX40 agonist ivuxolimab. CDR3 in amino acids: CASSFQRTGELFF. DNA of the CDR3: TGTGCCAGCAGCTTTCAACGGACCGGGGAGCTGTTTTTT.